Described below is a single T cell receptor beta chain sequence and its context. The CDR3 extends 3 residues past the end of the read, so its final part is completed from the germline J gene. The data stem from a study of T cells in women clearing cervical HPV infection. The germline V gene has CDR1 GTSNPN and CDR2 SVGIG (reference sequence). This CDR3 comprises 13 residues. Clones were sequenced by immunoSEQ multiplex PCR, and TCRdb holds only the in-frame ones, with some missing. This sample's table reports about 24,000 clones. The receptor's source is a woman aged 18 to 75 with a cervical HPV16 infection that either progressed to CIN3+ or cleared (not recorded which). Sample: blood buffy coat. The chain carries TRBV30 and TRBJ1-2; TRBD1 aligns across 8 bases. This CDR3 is CAWDPGQVISYTF. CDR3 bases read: TGTGCCTGGGACCCGGGACAGGTTATAAGC.